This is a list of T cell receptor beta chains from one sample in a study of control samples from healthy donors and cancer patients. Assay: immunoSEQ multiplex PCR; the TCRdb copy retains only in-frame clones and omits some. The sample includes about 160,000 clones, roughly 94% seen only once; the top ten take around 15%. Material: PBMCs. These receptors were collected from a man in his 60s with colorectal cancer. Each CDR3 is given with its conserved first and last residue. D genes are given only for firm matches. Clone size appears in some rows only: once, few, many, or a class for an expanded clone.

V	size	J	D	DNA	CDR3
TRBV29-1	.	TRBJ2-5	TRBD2	TGCAGCGTGGCGACTAGCGGGGGAGAGACCCAGTACTTC	CSVATSGGETQYF
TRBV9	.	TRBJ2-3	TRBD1	TGTGCCAGCAGCGTAGCCGGCGGGACAGGCTCGTTGGATACGCAGTATTTT	CASSVAGGTGSLDTQYF
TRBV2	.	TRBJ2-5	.	TGTGCCAGCAGTGTAGGGTCCGAGACCCAGTACTTC	CASSVGSETQYF
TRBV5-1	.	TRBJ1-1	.	TGCGCCAGCAGCTTGGCGGGAGTTGAAAACACTGAAGCTTTCTTT	CASSLAGVENTEAFF
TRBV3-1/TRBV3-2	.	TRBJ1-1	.	TGTGCCAGCTCCCGGGGGGGAGGGGTCAACACTGAAGCTTTCTTT	CASSRGGGVNTEAFF
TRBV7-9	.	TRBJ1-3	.	TGTGCCAGCAGCTTATCAGGGGTTGGTGGAAACACCATATATTTT	CASSLSGVGGNTIYF
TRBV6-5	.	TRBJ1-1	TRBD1	TGTGCCAGCAGCCGTAGACAGGGGGAGAACACTGAAGCTTTCTTT	CASSRRQGENTEAFF
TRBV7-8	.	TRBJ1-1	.	TGTGCCAGCAGCTTACATTCCCCGGGGAACACTGAAGCTTTCTTT	CASSLHSPGNTEAFF
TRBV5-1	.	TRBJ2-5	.	TGCGCCAGCAGCACGGAGAATTCAGGGACCCAGTACTTC	CASSTENSGTQYF
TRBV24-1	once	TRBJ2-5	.	TGTGCCACCAGTGATTTGACCCAACAAGAGACCCAGTACTTC	CATSDLTQQETQYF
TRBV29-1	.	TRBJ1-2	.	TGCAGCGTTCTCGGCGGGGGTTCAGGTGGCTACACCTTC	CSVLGGGSGGYTF
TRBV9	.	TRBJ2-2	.	TGTGCCAGCTGTGGGCGAAACACCGGGGAGCTGTTTTTT	CASCGRNTGELFF
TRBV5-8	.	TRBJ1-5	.	TGTGCCAGCAGCTTGAGGGGTCAGGATAGCAATCAGCCCCAGCATTTT	CASSLRGQDSNQPQHF
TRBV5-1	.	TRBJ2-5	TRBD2	TGCGCCAGCAGCTTAGGACTAGCGGGCGGAGAGACCCAGTACTTC	CASSLGLAGGETQYF
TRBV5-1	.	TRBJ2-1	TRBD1	TGCGCCAGCAGCTTGCCGACCGGGACAGGGGTCGACAATGAGCAGTTCTTC	CASSLPTGTGVDNEQFF
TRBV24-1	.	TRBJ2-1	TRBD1	TGTGCCACCAGTGGCGGGACAGGGACAACCTACAATGAGCAGTTCTTC	CATSGGTGTTYNEQFF